This T cell receptor beta chain was captured by sequencing in a study of T cell responses to AZD1222 COVID-19 vaccine. To note about this clone: The antigen remains undetermined.

Produced via immunoSEQ multiplex PCR; TCRdb's table is partial and in-frame only. The sample includes around 30,000 clones, 93% seen only once; the top ten take 8.1%. Study-level points and caveats: Reports say nearly half of spike-specific TCRs go after unmutated variant regions. Donors skewed white British and female; clonal diversity was possibly underestimated.

Germline V gene sequence: CDR1 MDHEN, CDR2 SYDVKM. With V trimmed by 4 bases and J by 6 bases, 6 bases remained unmatched. The CDR3 covers 14 residues. Sample: peripheral blood, taken on day 0 of AZD1222 vaccination. The V and J genes are TRBV28 and TRBJ1-5, with 7 bases lining up with TRBD1. This TCR came from an adult in good health. CDR3 loop: CASSSGTVGQPQHF. Written as DNA, the CDR3 is TGTGCCAGCAGTTCCGGGACAGTGGGTCAGCCCCAGCATTTT.